The 23 T cell receptor beta chains in this list originate from one sample, sequenced in a study of T-cell reconstitution after alpha-beta-depleted transplantation in children. Unique molecular identifiers were used to barcode this TCRbeta library. TCRdb redid the calling of the PCR reads with MiXCR, one entry per CDR3 protein. This sample yields approximately 230,000 distinct CDR3 sequences, of which roughly a quarter are seen a single time; 4.5% to 5.5% belongs to the top ten. Sequencing was performed on PBMCs, mostly from graft donor cells, taken 360 days after TCRalphabeta/CD19-depleted stem cell transplant. All receptors derive from a female patient aged 2-9 years who had a stem cell transplant for congenital amegakaryocytic thrombocytopenia, so the T cells may come from the graft donor.

The chain employs TRBV5-1 and TRBJ1-2; 7 bases align to TRBD1. The CDR3 is 15 amino acids. From germline, CDR1 is SGHRS and CDR2 YFSETQ. Unmatched junction bases numbered 10, after V lost 2 bases and J lost 6 bases. The CDR3 sequence is CASSLPGQRSNGYTF. The CDR3 nucleotides are TGCGCCAGCAGCTTACCGGGACAGCGGTCTAATGGCTACACCTTC.

This clonotype was recorded at least ten times. The chain employs TRBV4-1 and TRBJ2-7; 7 bases agree with TRBD1. V gave up 6 bases and J gave up 3 bases; unmatched junction bases: 8. The CDR3 has 14 amino acids. Germline CDR1 and CDR2: MGHRA and YSYEKL. Here the CDR3 reads CASRFRDSDYEQYF. The DNA of the CDR3 is TGCGCCAGCAGGTTCCGGGACAGCGACTACGAGCAGTACTTC.

This rearrangement joins TRBV7-3 to TRBJ2-1; D is possibly TRBD2 (6 bases). The CDR3 extends over 15 amino acids. V lost 1 base and J 3 bases, leaving 10 bases between the germline ends. Germline V gene data show CDR1 as SGHTA and CDR2 as FQGTGA. CDR3 in amino acids: CASSLMPGLYNEQFF. In DNA form, the CDR3 reads TGTGCCAGCAGCTTAATGCCGGGACTCTACAATGAGCAGTTCTTC.

V gene TRBV12-3 or TRBV12-4 combines with J gene TRBJ2-7; D ambiguous. This CDR3 has 13 amino acids. Trimming left V 10 bases short and J 3 bases short, with 16 bases between. CDR3 sequence: CATASGALYEQYF. CDR3 nucleotides: TGTGCCACTGCGTCGGGCGCCCTCTACGAGCAGTACTTC.

A note on this clonotype: A read error is possible here, since a much larger clone lies one base away. The chain is built from TRBV5-1 and TRBJ2-3, with D perhaps TRBD2 (5 bases). The CDR3 runs to 13 residues. Germline assignment: CDR1 SGHRS and CDR2 YFSETQ. Trimming removed 5 bases at V and 2 bases at J, with 9 bases between. The CDR3 nucleotides read TGCGCCAGCAGACCGGGGAACACAGATACGCAGTATTTT. The encoded protein is CASRPGNTDTQYF.

This clonotype was counted between two and nine times. V and J are TRBV4-2 and TRBJ1-1; D is unclear. V dropped 3 bases and J dropped 7 bases, with 15 bases sitting between them. The CDR3 spans 14 residues. The V gene's germline CDR1 is LGHNA and CDR2 YNFKEQ. CDR3 residues: CASSQVMYRNEAFF. CDR3 bases: TGTGCCAGCAGCCAGGTGATGTATAGGAATGAAGCTTTCTTT.

This clonotype was detected a few times. This chain connects TRBV6-5 to TRBJ2-3; D is perhaps TRBD1 (5 bases). From germline, CDR1 is MNHEY and CDR2 SVGAGI. The V and J ends lost 0 bases and 8 bases respectively, with 12 bases between them. CDR3 length: 14 residues. Written as DNA, the CDR3 is TGTGCCAGCAGTTACTCGATGGGGCAGGGTACGCAGTATTTT. Protein sequence: CASSYSMGQGTQYF.

This clonotype came up many times. The CDR3 loop reads CASSPIPFTTSGDYTGELFF. CDR3 DNA sequence: TGTGCCAGCAGCCCAATTCCTTTCACGACTAGCGGGGACTACACCGGGGAGCTGTTTTTT. The chain is built from TRBV7-6 and TRBJ2-2, with 11 nucleotides matching TRBD2. CDR1 is SGHVS and CDR2 is FNYEAQ in the germline V gene. This CDR3 is built from 20 residues. The junction had 17 bases not matched to a gene; V was cut back by 5 bases and J by 3 bases.

The V and J genes are TRBV12-3 or TRBV12-4 and TRBJ2-1; D is possibly TRBD1 (6 bases). V shed 5 bases and J shed 1 base, with 15 bases lying between them. There are 16 residues in the CDR3. CDR3 coding DNA: TGTGCCAGCAGTATCCATACAGGGACATCCTACAATGAGCAGTTCTTC. It codes for CASSIHTGTSYNEQFF.

This clonotype showed up just a few times. J is TRBJ2-1 and V is TRBV14; D may be TRBD2 (5 bases). Germline V gene lookup returns CDR1 SGHDN and CDR2 FVKESK. V shed 4 bases and J shed 3 bases, with 19 bases lying between them. The CDR3 sequence is 17 residues long. The CDR3 bases are TGTGCCAGCAGCCGCCCACGATCAGCGGCGGACTACAATGAGCAGTTCTTC. Protein product: CASSRPRSAADYNEQFF.

This clonotype has more than one count but fewer than ten. The chain recombines TRBV12-3 or TRBV12-4 with TRBJ2-1; the D is unclear. V shed 2 bases and J shed 7 bases, with 9 bases lying between them. The CDR3 has 13 amino acids. In nucleotides, the CDR3 is TGTGCCAGCAGTTTATACCGCCGGAATGAGCAGTTCTTC. It translates to CASSLYRRNEQFF.

This clonotype has at least ten counts. The chain employs TRBV12-3 or TRBV12-4 and TRBJ1-1, with unresolved D. The CDR3 length is 12 residues. The V and J ends lost 2 bases and 1 base respectively, with 2 bases between them. The DNA of the CDR3 is TGTGCCAGCAGTTTAAGGAACACTGAAGCTTTCTTT. Translating gives CASSLRNTEAFF.

Only a few counts were recorded for this clonotype. The chain combines TRBV2 with TRBJ1-1; no clear D gene. Germline loops: CDR1 SNHLY, CDR2 FYNNEI. The V gene lost 5 bases and the J gene lost 6 bases, with 19 bases spanning the gap. CDR3 size: 15 residues. The CDR3 protein is CASSHESNRIPEAFF. As DNA, the CDR3 is TGTGCCAGCAGTCACGAGAGTAACCGGATCCCTGAAGCTTTCTTT.

The rearrangement joins TRBV5-1 to TRBJ2-1, with TRBD1 as a possible D gene (7 bases). The CDR3 sequence is 17 residues long. Per germline, CDR1 SGHRS and CDR2 YFSETQ. V was shortened by 0 bases and J by 2 bases, with 15 bases between the two germline ends. CDR3 residues: CASSLGFAGGTYNEQFF. The CDR3 nucleotides read TGCGCCAGCAGCTTGGGTTTCGCAGGGGGGACCTACAATGAGCAGTTCTTC.

V usage is TRBV6-2 or TRBV6-3 and J usage is TRBJ2-2; 16 bases agree with TRBD2. With 2 bases clipped from V and 6 bases from J, the junction kept 12 bases outside the gene matches. Germline V gene sequence: CDR1 MNHEY, CDR2 SVGEGT. The length of the CDR3 is 20 residues. The CDR3 protein is CASSYTHGTSGGASAGELFF. CDR3 DNA sequence: TGTGCCAGCAGTTACACTCACGGGACTAGCGGGGGGGCTTCGGCCGGGGAGCTGTTTTTT.

This clonotype was detected a few times. V is TRBV12-3 or TRBV12-4 and J is TRBJ2-1; 12 nucleotides agree with TRBD2. The CDR3 contains 17 residues. V was pared by 6 bases and J by 5 bases, with 11 bases of the junction left unmatched. The CDR3 nucleotides read TGTGCCAGCAGCTTAAGACTAGCGGGGGAACAAAACAATGAGCAGTTCTTC. Protein: CASSLRLAGEQNNEQFF.

A few counts support this clonotype. The chain employs TRBV3-1 and TRBJ2-1, with 9 nucleotides matching TRBD2. Germline loops: CDR1 LGHDT, CDR2 YNNKEL (reference sequence). The CDR3 loop spans 15 amino acids. J lost 5 bases, V lost 1 base, and 3 bases had no gene match. The CDR3 DNA reads as TGTGCCAGCAGCCAAGTAGCGGGAGTCGACAATGAGCAGTTCTTC. Its protein is CASSQVAGVDNEQFF.

This clonotype was found a few times. The rearrangement links TRBV6-1 to TRBJ2-3, with 9 nucleotides matching TRBD2. V lost 1 base to trimming and J lost 7 bases; unmatched junction nucleotides: 12. Germline CDR1 and CDR2: MNHNS and SASEGT. CDR3 length: 17 amino acids. This CDR3 is CASSEVASGVLRNTQYF. The CDR3, as DNA: TGTGCCAGCAGTGAAGTAGCTAGCGGGGTCCTCCGGAATACGCAGTATTTT.

This chain connects TRBV11-2 to TRBJ2-7; TRBD2 matches 9 bases. The V and J ends lost 2 bases and 2 bases, in that order; junction bases with no gene match: 13. The CDR3 totals 18 residues. The V gene's germline CDR1 is SGHAT and CDR2 FQNNGV. This CDR3 is CASSLSLTTSGAPYEQYF. CDR3 sequence (DNA): TGTGCCAGCAGCTTATCTCTGACGACTAGCGGAGCTCCCTACGAGCAGTACTTC.

Only a few counts were recorded for this clonotype. V and J are TRBV10-3 and TRBJ2-7; 10 nucleotides agree with TRBD1. J gave up 1 base and V 7 bases, and 4 bases lay outside the gene matches. The germline gives CDR1 ENHRY, CDR2 SYGVKD. CDR3 length: 14 amino acids. The CDR3 region has the DNA TGTGCCATCATGGGACAGGGGATGTCCTACGAGCAGTACTTC. The encoded protein is CAIMGQGMSYEQYF.

This clonotype was seen only a few times. The gene calls are TRBV5-1 and TRBJ2-2; D possibly uses TRBD1 or TRBD2 (5 bases each). Germline CDR1 reads SGHRS; CDR2 reads YFSETQ. This CDR3 region has 16 residues. V was cut by 3 bases and J by 0 bases, with 12 bases left in between. CDR3 in DNA: TGCGCCAGCAGCTGGGACCCTGCCTCGAACACCGGGGAGCTGTTTTTT. This sequence encodes CASSWDPASNTGELFF.

The chain uses TRBV12-3 or TRBV12-4 and TRBJ2-7; the match to TRBD2 covers 9 bases. Trimming cost V 5 bases and J 6 bases; bases outside gene matches: 5. The CDR3 is made up of 13 amino acids. The CDR3 reads CASSPGLAFEQYF. The CDR3, as DNA: TGTGCCAGCAGTCCGGGACTAGCATTCGAGCAGTACTTC.

This clonotype was seen a few times. This rearrangement joins TRBV20-1 to TRBJ2-4; D may be TRBD1 or TRBD2 (7 bases each). Germline V gene lookup returns CDR1 DFQATT and CDR2 SNEGSKA (reference sequence). The CDR3 is made up of 14 amino acids. V was shortened by 6 bases and J by 8 bases, with 20 bases between the two germline ends. CDR3 nucleotides: TGCAGTGCGCGGCAGGGGGGGCCGCGTGACATTCAGTACTTC. Translated: CSARQGGPRDIQYF.